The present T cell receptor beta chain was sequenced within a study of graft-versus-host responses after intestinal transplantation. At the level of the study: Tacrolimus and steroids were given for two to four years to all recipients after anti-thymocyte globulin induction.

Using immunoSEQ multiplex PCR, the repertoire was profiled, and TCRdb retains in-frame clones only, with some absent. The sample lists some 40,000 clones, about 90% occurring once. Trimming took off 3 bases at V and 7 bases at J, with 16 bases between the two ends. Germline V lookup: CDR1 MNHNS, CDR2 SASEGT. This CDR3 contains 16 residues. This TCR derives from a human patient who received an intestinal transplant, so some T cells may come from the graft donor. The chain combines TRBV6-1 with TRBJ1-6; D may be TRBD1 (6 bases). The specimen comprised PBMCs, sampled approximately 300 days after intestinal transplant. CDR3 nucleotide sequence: TGTGCCAGCAGTGATGTATGGGCAGGGGCAAATTCACCCCTCCACTTT. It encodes CASSDVWAGANSPLHF.